This T cell receptor (beta chain) was identified in a study of blood T cell repertoires in COVID-19. Looking at the study overall: The United States, Italy and Spain provided the acute and convalescent COVID-19 samples. PBMCs, B-cell-depleted T cells, or T cells were the source of the cDNA or gDNA that made up the material.

As handled by the study authors: Amplified reference gene primers provided the basis for estimating nucleated cell counts. Some clones are missing from TCRdb's copy, which holds only in-frame ones; the method was immunoSEQ multiplex PCR. The V and J calls and clone size were taken over from that table, and D and trimming were inferred from the DNA. The sample holds around 230,000 clones; approximately 81% are singletons and the top ten take 6% to 9.5%. The CDR3 consists of 16 residues. Germline assignment: CDR1 WNHNN and CDR2 SYGVQD (reference sequence). The V segment lost 3 bases and the J segment 0 bases; nucleotides outside the gene matches: 3.

The source material was peripheral blood. The sequence came from an elderly woman with acute or convalescent COVID-19. The genes are TRBV10-1 and TRBJ2-2, with 8 bases fitting TRBD2. The DNA for the CDR3 is TGCGCCAGCAGTGATCGGGGACTAGCGAACACCGGGGAGCTGTTTTTT. Amino acid sequence: CASSDRGLANTGELFF.